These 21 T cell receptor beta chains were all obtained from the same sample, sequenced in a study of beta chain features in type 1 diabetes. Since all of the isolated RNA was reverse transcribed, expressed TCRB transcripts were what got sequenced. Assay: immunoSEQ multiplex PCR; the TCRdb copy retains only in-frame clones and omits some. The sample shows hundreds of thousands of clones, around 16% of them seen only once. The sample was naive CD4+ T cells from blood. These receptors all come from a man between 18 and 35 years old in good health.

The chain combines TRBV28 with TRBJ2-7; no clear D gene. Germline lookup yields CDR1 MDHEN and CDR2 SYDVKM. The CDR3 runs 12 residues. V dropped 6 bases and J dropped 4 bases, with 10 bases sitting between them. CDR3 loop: CASSPIQYEQYF. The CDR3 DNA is TGTGCCAGCAGCCCGATTCAATACGAGCAGTACTTC.

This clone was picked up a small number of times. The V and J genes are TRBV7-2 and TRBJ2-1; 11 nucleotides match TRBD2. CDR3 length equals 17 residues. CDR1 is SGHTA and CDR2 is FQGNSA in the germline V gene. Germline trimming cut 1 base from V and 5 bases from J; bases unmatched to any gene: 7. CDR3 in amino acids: CASSLVGTSGNNNEQFF. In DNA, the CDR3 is TGTGCCAGCAGCTTAGTCGGGACTAGCGGAAACAACAATGAGCAGTTCTTC.

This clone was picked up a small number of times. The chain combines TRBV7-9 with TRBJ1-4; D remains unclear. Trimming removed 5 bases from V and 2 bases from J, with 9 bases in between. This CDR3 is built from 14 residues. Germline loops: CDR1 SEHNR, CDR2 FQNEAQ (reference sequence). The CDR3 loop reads CASSPDITNEKLFF. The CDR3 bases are TGTGCCAGCAGCCCAGACATCACTAATGAAAAACTGTTTTTT.

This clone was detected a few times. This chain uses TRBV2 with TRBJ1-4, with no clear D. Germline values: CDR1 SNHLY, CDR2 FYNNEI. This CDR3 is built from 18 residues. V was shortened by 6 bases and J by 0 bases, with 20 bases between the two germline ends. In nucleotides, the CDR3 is TGTGCCAGCAGGCGGGCAGGCCCCAGTTACGCAACTAATGAAAAACTGTTTTTT. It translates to CASRRAGPSYATNEKLFF.

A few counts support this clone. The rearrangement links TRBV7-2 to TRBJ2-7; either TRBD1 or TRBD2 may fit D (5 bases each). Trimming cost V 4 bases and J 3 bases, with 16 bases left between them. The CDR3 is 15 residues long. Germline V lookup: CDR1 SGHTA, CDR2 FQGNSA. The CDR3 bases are TGTGCCAGCAGCTATGACGGGACGAGGGGCTACGAGCAGTACTTC. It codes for CASSYDGTRGYEQYF.

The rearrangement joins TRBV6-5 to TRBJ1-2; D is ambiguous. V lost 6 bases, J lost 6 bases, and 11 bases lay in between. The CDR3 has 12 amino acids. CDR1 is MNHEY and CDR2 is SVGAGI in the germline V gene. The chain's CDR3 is CASRNTGDGYTF. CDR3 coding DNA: TGTGCCAGCAGAAACACTGGGGATGGCTACACCTTC.

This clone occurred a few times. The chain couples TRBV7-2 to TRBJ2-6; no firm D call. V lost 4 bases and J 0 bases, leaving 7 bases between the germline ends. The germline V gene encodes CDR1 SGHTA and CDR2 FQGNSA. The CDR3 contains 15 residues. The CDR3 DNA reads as TGTGCCAGCAGCTCCCAAGACTCTGGGGCCAACGTCCTGACTTTC. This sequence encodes CASSSQDSGANVLTF.

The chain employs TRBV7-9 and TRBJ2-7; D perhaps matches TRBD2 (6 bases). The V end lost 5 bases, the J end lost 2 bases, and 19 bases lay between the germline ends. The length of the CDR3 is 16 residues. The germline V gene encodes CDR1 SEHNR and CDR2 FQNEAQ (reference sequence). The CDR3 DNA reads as TGTGCCAGCAGCCCCCGTTGGGGGGAGAGTACCTACGAGCAGTACTTC. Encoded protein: CASSPRWGESTYEQYF.

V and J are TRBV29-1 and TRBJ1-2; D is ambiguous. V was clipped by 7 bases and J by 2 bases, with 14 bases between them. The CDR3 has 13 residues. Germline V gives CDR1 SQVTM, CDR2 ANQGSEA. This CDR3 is CSAGGFENYGYTF. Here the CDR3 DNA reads TGCAGCGCTGGCGGATTCGAGAACTATGGCTACACCTTC.

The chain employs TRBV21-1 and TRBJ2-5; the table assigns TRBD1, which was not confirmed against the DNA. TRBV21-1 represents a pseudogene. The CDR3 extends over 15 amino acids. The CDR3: CASSNPRAGGETQYF. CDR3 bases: TGTGCCAGCAGCAACCCCAGGGCAGGGGGAGAGACCCAGTACTTC.

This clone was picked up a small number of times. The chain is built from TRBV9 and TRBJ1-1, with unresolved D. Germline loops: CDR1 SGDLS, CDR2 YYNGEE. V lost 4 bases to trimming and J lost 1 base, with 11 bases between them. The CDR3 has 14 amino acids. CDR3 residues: CASSPIRQNTEAFF. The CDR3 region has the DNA TGTGCCAGCAGCCCAATCAGGCAGAACACTGAAGCTTTCTTT. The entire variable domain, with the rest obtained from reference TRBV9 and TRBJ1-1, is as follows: DSGVTQTPKHLITATGQRVTLRCSPRSGDLSVYWYQQSLDQGLQFLIQYYNGEERAKGNILERFSAQQFPDLHSELNLSSLELGDSALYFCASSPIRQNTEAFFGQGTRLTVV.

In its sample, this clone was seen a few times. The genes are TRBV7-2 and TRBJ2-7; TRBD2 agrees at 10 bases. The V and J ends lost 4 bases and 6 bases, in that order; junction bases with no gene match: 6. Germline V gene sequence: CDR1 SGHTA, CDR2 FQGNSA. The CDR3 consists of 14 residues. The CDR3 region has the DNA TGTGCCAGCAGCTCCCAAGCGGGGGGGCGCGAGCAGTACTTC. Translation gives CASSSQAGGREQYF.

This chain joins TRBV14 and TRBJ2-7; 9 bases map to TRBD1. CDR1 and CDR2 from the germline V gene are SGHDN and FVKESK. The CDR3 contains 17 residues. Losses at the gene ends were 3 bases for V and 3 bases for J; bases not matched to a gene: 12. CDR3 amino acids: CASSQWPKGQGGYEQYF. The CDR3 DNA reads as TGTGCCAGCAGCCAGTGGCCAAAGGGACAGGGAGGCTACGAGCAGTACTTC.

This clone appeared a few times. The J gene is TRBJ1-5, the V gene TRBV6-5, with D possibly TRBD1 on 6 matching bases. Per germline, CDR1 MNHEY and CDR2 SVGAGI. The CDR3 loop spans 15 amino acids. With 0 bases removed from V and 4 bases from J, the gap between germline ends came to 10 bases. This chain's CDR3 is CASSYSRTGNQPQHF. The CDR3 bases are TGTGCCAGCAGTTACTCCAGAACAGGGAATCAGCCCCAGCATTTT.

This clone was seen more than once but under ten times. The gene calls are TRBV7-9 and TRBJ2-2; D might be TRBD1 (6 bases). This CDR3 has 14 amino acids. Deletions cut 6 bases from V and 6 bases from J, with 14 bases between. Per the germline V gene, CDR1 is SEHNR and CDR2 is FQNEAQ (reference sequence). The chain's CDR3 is CASRRQQGAGELFF. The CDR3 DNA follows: TGTGCCAGCAGGCGTCAACAGGGTGCCGGGGAGCTGTTTTTT.

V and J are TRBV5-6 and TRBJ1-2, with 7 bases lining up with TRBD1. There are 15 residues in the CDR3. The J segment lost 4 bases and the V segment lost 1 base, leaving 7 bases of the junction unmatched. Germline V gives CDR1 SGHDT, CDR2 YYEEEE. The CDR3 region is CASSLLGTASYGYTF. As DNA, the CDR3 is TGTGCCAGCAGCTTGCTCGGGACAGCTAGCTATGGCTACACCTTC.

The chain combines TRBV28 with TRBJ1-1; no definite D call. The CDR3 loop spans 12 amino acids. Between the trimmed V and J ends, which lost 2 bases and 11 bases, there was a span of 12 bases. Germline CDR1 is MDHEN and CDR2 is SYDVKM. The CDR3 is CASSLTQNPAFF. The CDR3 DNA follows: TGTGCCAGCAGTTTAACCCAAAACCCTGCTTTCTTT.

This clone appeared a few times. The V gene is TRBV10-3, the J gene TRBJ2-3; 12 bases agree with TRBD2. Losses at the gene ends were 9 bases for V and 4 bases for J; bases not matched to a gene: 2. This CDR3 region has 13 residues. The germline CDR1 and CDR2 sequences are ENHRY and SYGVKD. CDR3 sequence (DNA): TGTGCCATGACTAGCGGGAGCGCAGATACGCAGTATTTT. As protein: CAMTSGSADTQYF.

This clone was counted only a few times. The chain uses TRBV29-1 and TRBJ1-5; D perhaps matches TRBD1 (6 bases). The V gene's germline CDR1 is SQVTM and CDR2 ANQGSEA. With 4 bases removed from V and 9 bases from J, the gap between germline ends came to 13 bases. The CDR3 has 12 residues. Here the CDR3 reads CSVGGAGGPQHF. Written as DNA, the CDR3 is TGCAGCGTTGGGGGGGCCGGTGGGCCCCAGCATTTT.

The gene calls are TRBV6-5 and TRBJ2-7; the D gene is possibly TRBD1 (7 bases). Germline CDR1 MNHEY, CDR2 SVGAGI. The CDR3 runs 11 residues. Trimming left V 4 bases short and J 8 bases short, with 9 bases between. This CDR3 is CASSSGGQQYF. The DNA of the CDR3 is TGTGCCAGCAGTTCAGGGGGGCAGCAGTACTTC.

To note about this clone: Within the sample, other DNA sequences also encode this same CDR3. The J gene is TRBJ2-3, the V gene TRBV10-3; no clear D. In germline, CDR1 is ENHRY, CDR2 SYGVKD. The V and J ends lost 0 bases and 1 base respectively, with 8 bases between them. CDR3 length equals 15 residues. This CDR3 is CAISESDRGTDTQYF. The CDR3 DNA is TGTGCCATCAGTGAGTCGGACCGGGGCACAGATACGCAGTATTTT.